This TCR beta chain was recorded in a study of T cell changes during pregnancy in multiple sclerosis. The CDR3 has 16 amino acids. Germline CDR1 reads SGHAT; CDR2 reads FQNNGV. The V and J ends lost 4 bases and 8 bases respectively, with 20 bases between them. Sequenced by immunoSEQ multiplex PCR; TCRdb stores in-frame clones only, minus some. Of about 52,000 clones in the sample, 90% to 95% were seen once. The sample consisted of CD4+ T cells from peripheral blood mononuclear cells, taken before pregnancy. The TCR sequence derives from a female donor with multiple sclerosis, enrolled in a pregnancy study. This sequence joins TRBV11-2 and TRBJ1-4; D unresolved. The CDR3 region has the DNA TGTGCCAGCAGCTACCGACGACGAGGAGGAGGGGAAAAACTGTTTTTT. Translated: CASSYRRRGGGEKLFF.